A selection of T cell receptor beta chains follows, all from one sample in a study of PD-L1 blockade in urothelial cancer. Clones were read by immunoSEQ multiplex PCR, and TCRdb kept only the in-frame ones, dropping some. The repertoire holds approximately 50,000 clones, with 75% to 90% as singletons. The specimen was PBMCs, collected around atezolizumab (anti-PD-L1) treatment. The receptor set was obtained from a man aged 50 to 59 with urothelial cancer. CDR3s include the opening cysteine and the closing phenylalanine or tryptophan. The D gene is left open where the match is weak. Clone size is shown for a subset of rows, as once, few, many or a class of expanded clone.

-	TRBV5-1	TRBJ2-2	-	TGCGCCAGCAGCCCTAAGCGAACCGGGGAGCTGTTTTTT	CASSPKRTGELFF
TRBD2	TRBV19	TRBJ2-7	few	TGTGCCAGTAGTATTACACTAGCGGGAGTTTACGAGCAGTACTTC	CASSITLAGVYEQYF
TRBD2	TRBV2	TRBJ2-5	-	TGTGCCAGCAGTGACCCTCGGGGACTAGCGGAAAACCTGCAAGAGACCCAGTACTTC	CASSDPRGLAENLQETQYF
TRBD2	TRBV5-6	TRBJ2-5	-	TGTGCCAGCAGCCCGACGGGAGGGGCAGAGACCCAGTACTTC	CASSPTGGAETQYF
TRBD2	TRBV5-8	TRBJ2-5	-	TGTGCCAGCAGCATCGGACTAGCGGGAGGAGAGACCCAGTACTTC	CASSIGLAGGETQYF
-	TRBV12-5	TRBJ2-7	-	TGTGCTAGTGGTTTGCCAAGGGGGATGTCCTACGAGCAGTACTTC	CASGLPRGMSYEQYF
-	TRBV5-4	TRBJ2-6	-	TGTGCCAGCAGCCGTGACAGCTCTGGGGCCAACGTCCTGACTTTC	CASSRDSSGANVLTF
-	TRBV27	TRBJ2-1	-	TGTGCCAGCAGTTTATCTACTAGCTCCTACAATGAGCAGTTCTTC	CASSLSTSSYNEQFF
TRBD2	TRBV7-2	TRBJ2-1	few	TGTGCCAGCAGCTCACTAGCGGGACCTGTTAATGAGCAGTTCTTC	CASSSLAGPVNEQFF
TRBD1	TRBV28	TRBJ1-3	-	TGTGCCAGCACTCCAGCCCAGGGGGTAAACCGTGGAAACACCATATATTTT	CASTPAQGVNRGNTIYF
TRBD1	TRBV27	TRBJ2-1	-	TGTGCCAGCAGTTTATTCTTTTCGGACAGGGGCTACAATGAGCAGTTCTTC	CASSLFFSDRGYNEQFF
-	TRBV5-1	TRBJ1-1	-	TGCGCCAGCAGCTTGGACCTGGGCCGAGAGAACACTGAAGCTTTCTTT	CASSLDLGRENTEAFF
TRBD2	TRBV23-1	TRBJ2-3	-	TGCGCCAGCAGTCCTAGACGACTAGCGGGGATGTTAGATACGCAGTATTTT	CASSPRRLAGMLDTQYF
TRBD1	TRBV9	TRBJ1-2	-	TGTGCCAGCAGCGTTGACAGGGGTACCGGCTATGGCTACACCTTC	CASSVDRGTGYGYTF
-	TRBV27	TRBJ2-1	-	TGTGCCAGCAGTTCCTCCCCGGGACTCGACCTCTACAATGAGCAGTTCTTC	CASSSSPGLDLYNEQFF
TRBD1	TRBV4-1	TRBJ2-3	once	TGCGCCAGCAGCCAAGGGGACAGGGGTCCAGATACGCAGTATTTT	CASSQGDRGPDTQYF
-	TRBV18	TRBJ2-7	-	TGTGCCAGCTCACCACGTAACGGGGACGAGCAGTACTTC	CASSPRNGDEQYF
-	TRBV10-1	TRBJ2-7	-	TGCGCCAGTTCCCCGGCGGCTAGAGGTTTTGGGCAGTACTTC	CASSPAARGFGQYF
TRBD2	TRBV7-9	TRBJ2-7	-	TGTGCCAGCAGCTTGAGCGGGGGCGAAGGGTACGAGCAGTACTTC	CASSLSGGEGYEQYF
TRBD2	TRBV19	TRBJ2-1	-	TGTGCCAGTAGTATCCTAGCGGGGGGCATTTACAATGAGCAGTTCTTC	CASSILAGGIYNEQFF
-	TRBV2	TRBJ2-2	-	TGTGCCAGCAGTGGCGACGGGGGGAACACCGGGGAGCTGTTTTTT	CASSGDGGNTGELFF
TRBD2	TRBV7-9	TRBJ2-2	-	TGTGCCAGCAGCTTAGCCTCGCAAGCGGGAGTCCCCACCGGGGAGCTGTTTTTT	CASSLASQAGVPTGELFF
TRBD1	TRBV7-9	TRBJ2-7	-	TGTGCCAGCATACGACAGGGAACCTACGAGCAGTACTTC	CASIRQGTYEQYF
TRBD1	TRBV5-8	TRBJ2-6	-	TGTGCCAGCAGCTTGTATTCAGGGGGTACTGGGGCCAACGTCCTGACTTTC	CASSLYSGGTGANVLTF
TRBD1	TRBV5-6	TRBJ2-7	-	TGTGCCAGCAGCGCGGGGACAGGGGCAACCTACGAGCAGTACTTC	CASSAGTGATYEQYF
TRBD1	TRBV5-5	TRBJ2-3	-	TGTGCCAGCAGCTTGAGGGACAGGGTAACAGATACGCAGTATTTT	CASSLRDRVTDTQYF
-	TRBV6-6	TRBJ2-3	once	TGTGCCAGCAGTTACGATCAGACAGCTCACACAGATACGCAGTATTTT	CASSYDQTAHTDTQYF
-	TRBV7-2	TRBJ1-1	-	TGTGCCAGCAGCTTAAGGACACCGAACACTGAAGCTTTCTTT	CASSLRTPNTEAFF
-	TRBV30	TRBJ2-3	-	TGTGCCTGGAGCCTACGACAGGAAACCACAGATACGCAGTATTTT	CAWSLRQETTDTQYF
-	TRBV29-1	TRBJ1-2	-	TGCAGCGTTGAAGAGACAAGGAGCTACACCTTC	CSVEETRSYTF
-	TRBV5-6	TRBJ2-4	-	TGTGCCAGCAGCCCCAGGATCCGCGAACTAGAGGTCAAAAACATTCAGTACTTC	CASSPRIRELEVKNIQYF
-	TRBV7-8	TRBJ2-1	-	TGTGCCAGCAGCTTAGCGGGACACACGTCATTCAATGAGCAGTTCTTC	CASSLAGHTSFNEQFF
-	TRBV30	TRBJ2-1	-	TGTGCCTGGAGTTCAGGGCAGGACTATTCCTACAATGAGCAGTTCTTC	CAWSSGQDYSYNEQFF
-	TRBV27	TRBJ2-2	few	TGTGCCAGCAGTTTCCGGGCCAGGGATGGCGGGGAGCTGTTTTTT	CASSFRARDGGELFF
TRBD2	TRBV7-2	TRBJ2-7	-	TGTGCCAGCAGCTTAGGGCGGGAGGGCCCCTACGAGCAGTACTTC	CASSLGREGPYEQYF
TRBD2	TRBV6-1	TRBJ2-7	-	TGTGCCAGCAGTGAAGGAGGACTAGCGGGGCAATACGAGCAGTACTTC	CASSEGGLAGQYEQYF
TRBD2	TRBV4-3	TRBJ2-1	-	TGCGCCAGCAGCCCTAGCGGGAGTTCCTACAATGAGCAGTTCTTC	CASSPSGSSYNEQFF
-	TRBV5-4	TRBJ1-1	-	TGTGCCAGCAGCTATGACACGGCGAAGAACACTGAAGCTTTCTTT	CASSYDTAKNTEAFF
-	TRBV6-5	TRBJ2-5	-	TGTGCCAGTAGACCGTCAGGCTCAGGAAAAGAGACCCAGTACTTC	CASRPSGSGKETQYF
TRBD1	TRBV27	TRBJ1-6	once	TGTGCCAGCAACAGACAGGGCCCCAATTCACCCCTCCACTTT	CASNRQGPNSPLHF